This T cell receptor (beta chain) was sequenced in a study of cytomegalovirus exposure and HLA in healthy donors. Study-wide findings and caveats: In all likelihood, a cluster of highly shared sequence variants was a sequencing artifact. In a later analysis, at a false discovery rate of 0.05, about 15,000 TCR beta sequences were associated with HLA alleles. What TCR beta sequences reportedly achieved was accurate prediction of HLA-A and HLA-B alleles in most subjects.

There are 13 residues in the CDR3. Germline V gives CDR1 LNHDA, CDR2 SQIVND (reference sequence). V dropped 7 bases and J dropped 3 bases, with 12 bases sitting between them. Primers included in the PCR were 60 Vbeta and 13 Jbeta primers. Profiled with immunoSEQ multiplex PCR; TCRdb holds only in-frame clones, not every one. The sample yields about 240,000 clones, 80% to 85% seen once. As regards this clone: Its antigen is currently unknown.

Material: PBMCs. The V call is TRBV19, the J call TRBJ1-2; possibly TRBD1 for D (6 bases). This TCR derives from a woman in her fifties or sixties in good health and CMV-seropositive. The CDR3 reads CASKTGNYYGYTF. The CDR3 bases are TGTGCCAGTAAAACAGGGAACTACTATGGCTACACCTTC.